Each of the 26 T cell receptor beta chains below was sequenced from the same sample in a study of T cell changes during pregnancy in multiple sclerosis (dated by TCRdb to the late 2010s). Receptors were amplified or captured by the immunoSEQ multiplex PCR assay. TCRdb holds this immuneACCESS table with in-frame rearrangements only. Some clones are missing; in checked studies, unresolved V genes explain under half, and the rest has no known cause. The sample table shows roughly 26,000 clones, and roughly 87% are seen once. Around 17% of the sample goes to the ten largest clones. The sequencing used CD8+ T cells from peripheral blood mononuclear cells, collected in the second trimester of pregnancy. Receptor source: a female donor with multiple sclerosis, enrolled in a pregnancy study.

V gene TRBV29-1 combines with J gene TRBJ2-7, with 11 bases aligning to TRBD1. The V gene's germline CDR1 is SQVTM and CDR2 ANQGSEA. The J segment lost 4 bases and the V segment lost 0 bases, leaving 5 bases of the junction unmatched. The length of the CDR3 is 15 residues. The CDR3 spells CSVEEGGQGVYEQYF. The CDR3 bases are TGCAGCGTTGAAGAGGGGGGACAGGGGGTTTACGAGCAGTACTTC.

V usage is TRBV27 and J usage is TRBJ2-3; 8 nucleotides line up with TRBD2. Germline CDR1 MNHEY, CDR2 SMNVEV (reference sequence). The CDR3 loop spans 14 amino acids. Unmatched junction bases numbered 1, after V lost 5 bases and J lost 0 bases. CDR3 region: CASSPSGSTDTQYF. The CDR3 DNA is TGTGCCAGCAGTCCTAGCGGGAGCACAGATACGCAGTATTTT.

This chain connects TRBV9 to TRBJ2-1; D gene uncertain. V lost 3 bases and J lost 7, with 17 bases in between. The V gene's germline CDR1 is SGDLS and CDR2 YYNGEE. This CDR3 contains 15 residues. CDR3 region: CASSGAMARRNEQFF. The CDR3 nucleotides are TGTGCCAGCAGCGGGGCTATGGCCCGAAGGAATGAGCAGTTCTTC. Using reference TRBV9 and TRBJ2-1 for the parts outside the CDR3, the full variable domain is DSGVTQTPKHLITATGQRVTLRCSPRSGDLSVYWYQQSLDQGLQFLIQYYNGEERAKGNILERFSAQQFPDLHSELNLSSLELGDSALYFCASSGAMARRNEQFFGPGTRLTVL.

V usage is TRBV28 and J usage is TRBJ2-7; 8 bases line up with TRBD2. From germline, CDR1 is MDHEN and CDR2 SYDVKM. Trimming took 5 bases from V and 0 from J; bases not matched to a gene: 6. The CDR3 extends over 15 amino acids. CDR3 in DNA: TGTGCCAGCAGTCGGGGGGGGCAGTACTCCTACGAGCAGTACTTC. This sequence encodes CASSRGGQYSYEQYF.

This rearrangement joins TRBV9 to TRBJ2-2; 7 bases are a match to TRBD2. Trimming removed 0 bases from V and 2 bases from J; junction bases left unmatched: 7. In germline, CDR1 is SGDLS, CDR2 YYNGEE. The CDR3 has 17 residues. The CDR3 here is CASSVDGSGVNTGELFF. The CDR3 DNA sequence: TGTGCCAGCAGCGTAGATGGGAGCGGGGTAAACACCGGGGAGCTGTTTTTT.

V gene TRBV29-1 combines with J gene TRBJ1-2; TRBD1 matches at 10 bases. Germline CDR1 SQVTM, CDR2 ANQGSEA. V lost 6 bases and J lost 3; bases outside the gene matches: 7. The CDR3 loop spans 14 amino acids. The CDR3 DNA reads TGCAGCGTCCCTGGGGGGACAGGGGACTATGGCTACACCTTC. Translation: CSVPGGTGDYGYTF.

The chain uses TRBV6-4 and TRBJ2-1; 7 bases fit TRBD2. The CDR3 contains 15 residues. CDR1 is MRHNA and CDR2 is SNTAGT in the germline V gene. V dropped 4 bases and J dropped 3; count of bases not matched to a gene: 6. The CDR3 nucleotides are TGTGCCAGCAGTGCCATGGCGGGGGACTACAATGAGCAGTTCTTC. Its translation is CASSAMAGDYNEQFF.

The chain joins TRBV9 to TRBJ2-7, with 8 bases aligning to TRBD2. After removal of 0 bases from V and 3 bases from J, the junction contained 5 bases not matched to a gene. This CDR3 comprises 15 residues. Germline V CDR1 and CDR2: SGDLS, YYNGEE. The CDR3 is CASSVGSGSYYEQYF. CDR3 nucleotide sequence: TGTGCCAGCAGCGTAGGAAGCGGGAGCTACTACGAGCAGTACTTC.

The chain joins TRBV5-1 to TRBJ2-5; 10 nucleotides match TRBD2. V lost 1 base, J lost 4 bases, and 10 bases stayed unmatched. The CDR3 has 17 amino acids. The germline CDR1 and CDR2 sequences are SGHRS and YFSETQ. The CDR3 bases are TGCGCCAGCAGCTTGTATGCTAGCGGGAGACTCGGAGAGACCCAGTACTTC. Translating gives CASSLYASGRLGETQYF.

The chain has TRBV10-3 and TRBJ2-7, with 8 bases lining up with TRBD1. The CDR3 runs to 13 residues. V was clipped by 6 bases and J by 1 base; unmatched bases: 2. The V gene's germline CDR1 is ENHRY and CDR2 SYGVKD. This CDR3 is CAISRDRSYEQYF. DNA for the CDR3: TGTGCCATCAGCCGGGACAGGTCCTACGAGCAGTACTTC.

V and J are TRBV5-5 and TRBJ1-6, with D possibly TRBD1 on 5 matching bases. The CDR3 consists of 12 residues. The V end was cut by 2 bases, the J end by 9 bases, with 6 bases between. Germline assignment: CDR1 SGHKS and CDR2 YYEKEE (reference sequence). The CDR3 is CASSFRGSPLHF. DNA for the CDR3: TGTGCCAGCAGCTTTAGGGGTTCACCCCTCCACTTT.

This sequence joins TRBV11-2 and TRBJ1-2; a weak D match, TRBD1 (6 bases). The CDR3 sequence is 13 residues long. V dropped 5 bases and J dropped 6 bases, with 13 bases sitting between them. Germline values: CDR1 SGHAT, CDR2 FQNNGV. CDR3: CASSMGATDGYTF. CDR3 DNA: TGTGCCAGCAGCATGGGGGCCACTGATGGCTACACCTTC.

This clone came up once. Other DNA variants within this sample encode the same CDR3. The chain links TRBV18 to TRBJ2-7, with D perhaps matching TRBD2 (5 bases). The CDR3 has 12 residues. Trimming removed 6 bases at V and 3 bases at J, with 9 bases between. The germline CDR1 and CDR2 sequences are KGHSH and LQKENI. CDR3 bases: TGTGCCAGCTCGCCAGCGGACTACGAGCAGTACTTC. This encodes CASSPADYEQYF.

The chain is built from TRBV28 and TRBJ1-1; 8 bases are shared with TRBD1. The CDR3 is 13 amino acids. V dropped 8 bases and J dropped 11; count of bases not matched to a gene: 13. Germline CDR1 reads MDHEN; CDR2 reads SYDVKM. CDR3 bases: TGTGCCAGCCACTGGAGGGACAGGCTGGGGGCTTTCTTT. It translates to CASHWRDRLGAFF.

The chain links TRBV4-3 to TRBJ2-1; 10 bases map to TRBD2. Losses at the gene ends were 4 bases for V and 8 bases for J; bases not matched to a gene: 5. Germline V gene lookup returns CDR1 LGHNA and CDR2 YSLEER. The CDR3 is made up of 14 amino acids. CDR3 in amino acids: CASSPRLAGDEQFF. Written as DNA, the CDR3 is TGCGCCAGCAGCCCCCGGCTAGCGGGAGATGAGCAGTTCTTC.

CDR3 sequence reads: CASSKEGTSGRYNNEQFF. The CDR3 DNA reads as TGTGCCAGCAGCAAAGAGGGCACTAGCGGGAGGTATAACAATGAGCAGTTCTTC. The V call is TRBV21-1, the J call TRBJ2-1; TRBD2, the table's D call, lacks a check against the DNA. TRBV21-1 is a listed pseudogene. The CDR3 is made up of 18 amino acids.

CDR3 protein: CASSWNRGGGYTF. DNA of the CDR3: TGTGCCAGCAGCTGGAACAGGGGGGGTGGCTACACCTTC. The chain links TRBV7-9 to TRBJ1-2, with 8 bases aligning to TRBD1. The CDR3 totals 13 residues. V shed 4 bases and J 7 bases; nucleotides not matched to a gene: 5. Per the germline V gene, CDR1 is SEHNR and CDR2 is FQNEAQ (reference sequence).

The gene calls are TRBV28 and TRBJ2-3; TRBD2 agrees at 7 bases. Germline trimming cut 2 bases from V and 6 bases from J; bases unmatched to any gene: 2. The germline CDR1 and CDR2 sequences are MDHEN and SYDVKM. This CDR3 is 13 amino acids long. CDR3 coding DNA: TGTGCCAGCAGTTTACGCGGGAGTGATACGCAGTATTTT. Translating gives CASSLRGSDTQYF.

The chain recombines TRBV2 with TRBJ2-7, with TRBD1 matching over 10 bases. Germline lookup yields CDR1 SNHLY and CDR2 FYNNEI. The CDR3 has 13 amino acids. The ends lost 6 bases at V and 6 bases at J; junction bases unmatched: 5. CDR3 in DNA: TGTGCCAGCAGCAGACAGGGGGCTAGCGAGCAGTACTTC. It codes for CASSRQGASEQYF.

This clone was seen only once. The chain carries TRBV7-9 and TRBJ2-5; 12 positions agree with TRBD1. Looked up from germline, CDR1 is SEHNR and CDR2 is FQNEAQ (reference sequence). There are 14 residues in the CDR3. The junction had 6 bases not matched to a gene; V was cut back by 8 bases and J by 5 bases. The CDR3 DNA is TGTGCCAGCCGGAGGGACAGGGGGCTTGAGACCCAGTACTTC. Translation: CASRRDRGLETQYF.

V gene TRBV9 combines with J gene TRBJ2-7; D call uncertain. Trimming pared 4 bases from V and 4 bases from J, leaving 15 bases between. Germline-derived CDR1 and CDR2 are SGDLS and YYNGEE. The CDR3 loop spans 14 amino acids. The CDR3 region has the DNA TGTGCCAGCAGCCCCCCCCATGGCATTTACGAGCAGTACTTC. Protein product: CASSPPHGIYEQYF. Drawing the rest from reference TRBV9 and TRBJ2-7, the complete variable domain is DSGVTQTPKHLITATGQRVTLRCSPRSGDLSVYWYQQSLDQGLQFLIQYYNGEERAKGNILERFSAQQFPDLHSELNLSSLELGDSALYFCASSPPHGIYEQYFGPGTRLTVT.

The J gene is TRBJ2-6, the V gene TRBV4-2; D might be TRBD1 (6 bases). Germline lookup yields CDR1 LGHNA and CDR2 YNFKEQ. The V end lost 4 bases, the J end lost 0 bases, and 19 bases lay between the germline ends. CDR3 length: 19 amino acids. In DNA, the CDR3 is TGTGCCAGCAGCCTGACCGCGGCAGGGGCTTTCTCTGGGGCCAACGTCCTGACTTTC. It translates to CASSLTAAGAFSGANVLTF.

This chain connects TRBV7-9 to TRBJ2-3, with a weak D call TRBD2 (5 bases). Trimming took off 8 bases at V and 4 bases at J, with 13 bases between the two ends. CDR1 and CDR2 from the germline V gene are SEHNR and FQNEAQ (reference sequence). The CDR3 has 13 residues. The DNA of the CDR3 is TGTGCCAGCTGCGGTGGGAGCGCAGATACGCAGTATTTT. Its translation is CASCGGSADTQYF.

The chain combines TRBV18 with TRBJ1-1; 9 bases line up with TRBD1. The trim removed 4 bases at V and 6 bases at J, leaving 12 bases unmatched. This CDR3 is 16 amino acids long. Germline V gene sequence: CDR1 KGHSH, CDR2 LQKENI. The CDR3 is CASSLLSRTGVSEAFF. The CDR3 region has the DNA TGTGCCAGCTCACTCCTTTCCCGGACAGGGGTATCTGAAGCTTTCTTT.

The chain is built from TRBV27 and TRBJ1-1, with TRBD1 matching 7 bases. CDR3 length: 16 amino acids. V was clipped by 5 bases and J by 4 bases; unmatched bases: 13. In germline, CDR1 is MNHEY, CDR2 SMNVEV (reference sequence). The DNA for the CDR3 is TGTGCCAGCAGTCTAACGGCTGACAGGGCAGGCACTGAAGCTTTCTTT. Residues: CASSLTADRAGTEAFF.

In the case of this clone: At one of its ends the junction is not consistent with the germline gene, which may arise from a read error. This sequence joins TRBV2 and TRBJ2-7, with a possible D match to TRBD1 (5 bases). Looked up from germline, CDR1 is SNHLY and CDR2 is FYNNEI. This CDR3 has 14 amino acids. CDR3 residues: CASSGSQERQGLDF. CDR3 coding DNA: TGTGCCAGCAGTGGAAGTCAGGAACGTCAGGGTCTGGACTTC. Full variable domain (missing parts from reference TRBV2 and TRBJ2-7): EPEVTQTPSHQVTQMGQEVILRCVPISNHLYFYWYRQILGQKVEFLVSFYNNEISEKSEIFDDQFSVERPDGSNFTLKIRSTKLEDSAMYFCASSGSQERQGLDFGPGTRLTVT.